This TCR beta chain stems from a study of T cell repertoires in cytomegalovirus infection (dated by TCRdb to about 2019). In terms of the full investigation: The peptide stimulations were aimed at well-studied HLA-B-restricted epitopes as well as recently identified HLA-C-restricted CMV epitopes, whose presentation resists viral immunomodulation. Donor HLA type was relevant to the analysis, because carriage of CMV infection together with the matching HLA type was indicated by public TCR beta signatures. The investigation overall reported the following: The ex vivo response was dominated by HLA-C-restricted CMV-specific TCR beta clonotypes, which also provided the single most frequent clonotype in two of eight donors. Cumulative frequency of public TCR beta family members discriminated carriers of CMV infection plus the relevant HLA type in this cohort and an independent roughly 350-donor cohort.

From its cysteine to its phenylalanine, the CDR3 spans 12 amino acids. The kept DNA is CDR3 alone, 36 bases in frame from the first base. At the junction V is shortened by 8 bases and J by 7 bases, with 15 bases in between. The germline V gene (reference sequence) gives CDR1 as MNHEY and CDR2 as SMNVEV. The treatment or condition label, as the study defines it: in vitro stimulation with specific CMV peptide epitopes to enrich CMV-specific T cells. Concerning this clonotype itself: Its target antigen remains unknown. No qualities accompany the bases; no much larger clone lies one base away.

The sequencer was an Illumina HiSeq 1500. Using fastp at Q25 and MiXCR, TCRdb reprocessed the public reads and kept productive beta chains. Rows with a matching CDR3 protein are joined into one entry that keeps the most common DNA and genes. The sample table contains fewer than 1,000,000 distinct CDR3 sequences; only one count was recorded for 25% to 40% of them. The ten largest clones add up to under 15% of the sample. The source material was cultured CD8+ T cells from PBMCs, sampled from culture after CMV antigen stimulation. The TCR was taken from a human donor in good health (CMV status not recorded). Some clones in this sample may be carry-over from other donors' samples. The chain joins TRBV27 to TRBJ2-7; possibly the D gene is TRBD2, per 6 matching bases. Here the CDR3 is given as CASRGVRWEQYF. The DNA reads as follows: TGTGCCAGCCGCGGGGTTCGATGGGAGCAGTACTTC.